The 22 T cell receptor beta chains in this list originate from one sample, sequenced in a study of T cell responses to AZD1222 COVID-19 vaccine. The table came from immunoSEQ multiplex PCR; TCRdb's copy has only in-frame clones and leaves some out. Among over 120,000 clones, approximately 94% were seen once, and the ten largest hold about 8.6%. The sequencing used peripheral blood, collected on day 0 of AZD1222 vaccination. These receptors were collected from an adult in good health.

This clone was seen only once. This chain links TRBV7-9 with TRBJ1-3, with D possibly being TRBD1 (6 bases). Per germline, CDR1 SEHNR and CDR2 FQNEAQ (reference sequence). CDR3 length equals 14 residues. Trimming removed 6 bases at V and 1 base at J, with 10 bases between. CDR3 sequence reads: CASSTGSSGNTIYF. The CDR3 DNA reads as TGTGCCAGCAGTACAGGGAGTTCTGGAAACACCATATATTTT.

The rearrangement links TRBV6-2 or TRBV6-3 to TRBJ2-7; 8 positions match TRBD1. Looked up from germline, CDR1 is MNHEY and CDR2 is SVGEGT. V shed 0 bases, J shed 7 bases, and the junction held 8 bases outside the gene matches. This CDR3 is 15 amino acids long. The CDR3, as DNA: TGTGCCAGCAGTTACTCGGGCAGGGGGCTGAGTGAGCAGTACTTC. This gives the protein CASSYSGRGLSEQYF.

The CDR3 bases are TGTGCCAGCAGCTTAGATAGGGTTCACAGGGGGCTCAACAATGAGCAGTTCTTC. Protein: CASSLDRVHRGLNNEQFF. The chain couples TRBV11-3 to TRBJ2-1; TRBD1 aligns across 9 bases. V gave up 0 bases and J gave up 5 bases; unmatched junction bases: 11. Germline V gives CDR1 SGHNT, CDR2 YENEEA. The CDR3 loop spans 18 amino acids.

The sample holds one count of this clone. V usage is TRBV7-9 and J usage is TRBJ2-6; D is ambiguous. Per germline, CDR1 SEHNR and CDR2 FQNEAQ (reference sequence). This CDR3 is 18 amino acids long. V lost 4 bases and J lost 4, with 20 bases in between. The CDR3 sequence is CASSSPSFQSTGANVLTF. The CDR3 nucleotides read TGTGCCAGCAGCTCGCCCTCCTTTCAGTCCACAGGGGCCAACGTCCTGACTTTC.

The chain couples TRBV7-2 to TRBJ1-6; 8 nucleotides line up with TRBD1. The CDR3 is 15 amino acids. Trimming removed 6 bases from V and 3 bases from J; junction bases left unmatched: 4. The germline gives CDR1 SGHTA, CDR2 FQGNSA. CDR3 residues: CASRTGAVYNSPLHF. The CDR3 DNA follows: TGTGCCAGCAGGACAGGGGCGGTCTATAATTCACCCCTCCACTTT.

The chain recombines TRBV18 with TRBJ2-3; no clear D. CDR1 is KGHSH, CDR2 LQKENI, per germline. Trimming stripped 5 bases from V and 0 bases from J, with 0 bases between. The CDR3 sequence is 11 residues long. The CDR3 nucleotides read TGTGCCAGCTCAAGCACAGATACGCAGTATTTT. As protein: CASSSTDTQYF. The full variable domain, rest sourced from reference TRBV18 and TRBJ2-3, is NAGVMQNPRHLVRRRGQEARLRCSPMKGHSHVYWYRQLPEEGLKFMVYLQKENIIDESGMPKERFSAEFPKEGPSILRIQQVVRGDSAAYFCASSSTDTQYFGPGTRLTVL.

V gene TRBV4-2 combines with J gene TRBJ1-1; D gene uncertain. Germline loops: CDR1 LGHNA, CDR2 YNFKEQ. There are 13 residues in the CDR3. The V end lost 0 bases, the J end lost 5 bases, and 7 bases lay between the germline ends. The CDR3 loop reads CASSQDLGTEAFF. Here the CDR3 DNA reads TGTGCCAGCAGCCAAGATTTGGGAACTGAAGCTTTCTTT.

The V call is TRBV27, the J call TRBJ2-7; D unclear. From germline, CDR1 is MNHEY and CDR2 SMNVEV (reference sequence). The CDR3 covers 14 residues. Between the trimmed V and J ends, which lost 4 bases and 3 bases, there was a span of 13 bases. This CDR3 is CASSSHRVGYEQYF. Written as DNA, the CDR3 is TGTGCCAGCAGTTCCCATAGGGTCGGCTACGAGCAGTACTTC.

This chain's CDR3 is CASSMTGDSSPLHF. The DNA for the CDR3 is TGTGCCAGCAGCATGACAGGGGATTCTTCACCCCTCCACTTT. V is TRBV7-2 and J is TRBJ1-6; 8 bases align to TRBD1. Germline lookup yields CDR1 SGHTA and CDR2 FQGNSA. The CDR3 spans 14 residues. J lost 9 bases, V lost 5 bases, and 6 bases had no gene match.

The chain links TRBV25-1 to TRBJ2-7, with 8 bases identical to TRBD1. Germline V gene sequence: CDR1 MGHDK, CDR2 SYGVNS. CDR3 size: 16 residues. V lost 4 bases to trimming and J lost 5 bases; unmatched junction nucleotides: 13. The CDR3 loop is CASSASAGKDRDEQYF. In nucleotides, the CDR3 is TGTGCCAGCAGTGCCTCCGCCGGGAAGGACAGGGACGAGCAGTACTTC.

The J gene is TRBJ1-3, the V gene TRBV7-6; 9 bases line up with TRBD1. The V gene end was trimmed by 1 base and the J gene end by 8 bases; junction bases not matched to a gene: 9. This CDR3 region has 16 residues. Germline CDR1 SGHVS, CDR2 FNYEAQ. The CDR3 sequence: CASSLEGGTGLDTIYF. CDR3 in DNA: TGTGCCAGCAGCTTAGAGGGAGGGACAGGGTTGGACACCATATATTTT.

The chain carries TRBV3-1 (or the pseudogene TRBV3-2) and TRBJ1-1; 7 positions match TRBD1. The ends lost 2 bases at V and 2 bases at J; junction bases unmatched: 5. CDR1 and CDR2 (germline): LGHDT, YNNKEL (reference sequence). The CDR3 spans 15 residues. DNA for the CDR3: TGTGCCAGCAGCCAAAATAGGGGGCTTAACACTGAAGCTTTCTTT. Translated: CASSQNRGLNTEAFF.

This clone was counted a single time. The CDR3 nucleotides are TGTGCCAGTAGCCCGACGGGACAAACGTTTGGAAACACCATATATTTT. Translation: CASSPTGQTFGNTIYF. This rearrangement joins TRBV19 to TRBJ1-3; D might be TRBD1 (6 bases). This CDR3 comprises 16 residues. Germline V gene sequence: CDR1 LNHDA, CDR2 SQIVND (reference sequence). V dropped 6 bases and J dropped 3 bases, with 18 bases sitting between them. Combining the CDR3 with reference TRBV19 and TRBJ1-3 gives the whole variable domain DGGITQSPKYLFRKEGQNVTLSCEQNLNHDAMYWYRQDPGQGLRLIYYSQIVNDFQKGDIAEGYSVSREKKESFPLTVTSAQKNPTAFYLCASSPTGQTFGNTIYFGEGSWLTVV.

V is TRBV7-3 and J is TRBJ1-1; D possibly corresponds to TRBD1 (6 bases). The germline V and J ends were trimmed by 3 bases and 1 base, with 6 bases remaining between them. The CDR3 spans 13 residues. Germline V gives CDR1 SGHTA, CDR2 FQGTGA. CDR3 sequence (DNA): TGTGCCAGCAGCTTGACAGGGAACACTGAAGCTTTCTTT. Translating gives CASSLTGNTEAFF.

This chain joins TRBV4-3 and TRBJ1-6; D may be TRBD1 (6 bases). Germline V gene lookup returns CDR1 LGHNA and CDR2 YSLEER. Trimming left V 0 bases short and J 10 bases short, with 13 bases between. The CDR3 runs 15 residues. CDR3 bases: TGCGCCAGCAGCCAAGATAGGGGGGGAGGCTCACCCCTCCACTTT. Protein sequence: CASSQDRGGGSPLHF.

The V gene is TRBV12-3 or TRBV12-4, the J gene TRBJ1-1, with unresolved D. Between the trimmed V and J ends, which lost 7 bases and 4 bases, there was a span of 13 bases. The CDR3 runs 13 residues. The CDR3 region is CASTPGGLTEAFF. The DNA of the CDR3 is TGTGCCAGCACCCCCGGCGGGCTCACTGAAGCTTTCTTT.

The genes are TRBV14 and TRBJ2-5, with TRBD1 matching over 7 bases. The CDR3 has 15 amino acids. The junction had 7 bases not matched to a gene; V was cut back by 4 bases and J by 2 bases. CDR1 SGHDN and CDR2 FVKESK come from the germline V gene. CDR3 DNA: TGTGCCAGCAGCCGAGGCTTGGGACAGCAAGAGACCCAGTACTTC. Its protein product is CASSRGLGQQETQYF. Looking up the rest from reference TRBV14 and TRBJ2-5 gives the full variable domain: EAGVTQFPSHSVIEKGQTVTLRCDPISGHDNLYWYRRVMGKEIKFLLHFVKESKQDESGMPNNRFLAERTGGTYSTLKVQPAELEDSGVYFCASSRGLGQQETQYFGPGTRLLVL.

The chain employs TRBV5-8 and TRBJ2-2, with a weak D call TRBD2 (5 bases). With 2 bases removed from V and 0 bases from J, the gap between germline ends came to 14 bases. Germline CDR1 SGHTS, CDR2 YDEGEE. CDR3 length equals 17 residues. The CDR3 DNA reads TGTGCCAGCAGCTTTTCGGGGAGCCGAGCGAACACCGGGGAGCTGTTTTTT. This sequence encodes CASSFSGSRANTGELFF.

V and J are TRBV30 and TRBJ1-1; 8 bases are a match to TRBD1. The CDR3 loop spans 16 amino acids. With 4 bases clipped from V and 1 base from J, the junction kept 11 bases outside the gene matches. Germline V gene lookup returns CDR1 GTSNPN and CDR2 SVGIG (reference sequence). The CDR3 coding sequence is TGTGCCTGGAAGGGTTTGGACAGGGTGTCGAACACTGAAGCTTTCTTT. Translating gives CAWKGLDRVSNTEAFF.

This rearrangement joins TRBV15 to TRBJ1-5; D gene uncertain. The V gene lost 4 bases and the J gene lost 1 base, with 14 bases spanning the gap. The CDR3 runs to 16 residues. Germline V gene lookup returns CDR1 LNHNV and CDR2 YYDKDF (reference sequence). This chain's CDR3 is CATSINGPGSNQPQHF. The CDR3, as DNA: TGTGCCACCAGCATTAATGGGCCAGGCAGCAATCAGCCCCAGCATTTT.

This chain joins TRBV2 and TRBJ2-1; D gene uncertain. Germline assignment: CDR1 SNHLY and CDR2 FYNNEI. Trimming pared 6 bases from V and 4 bases from J, leaving 4 bases between. The CDR3 contains 11 residues. CDR3 amino acids: CASRNYNEQFF. Written as DNA, the CDR3 is TGTGCCAGCAGGAATTACAATGAGCAGTTCTTC.

This chain uses TRBV19 with TRBJ2-1; possible D gene TRBD1, 6 bases. The CDR3 sequence is 17 residues long. V was trimmed by 5 bases and J by 3 bases, leaving 20 bases between them. The germline V gene has CDR1 LNHDA and CDR2 SQIVND (reference sequence). The CDR3 sequence is CASSVQGYSTDYNEQFF. Here the CDR3 DNA reads TGTGCCAGTAGTGTACAGGGTTATAGCACGGACTACAATGAGCAGTTCTTC.